In this sample, the clone carrying this T cell receptor beta chain turned up a few times. This sample is drawn from a study of blood T cell repertoires in COVID-19. The CDR3 loop spans 15 amino acids. With 4 bases removed from V and 1 base from J, the gap between germline ends came to 11 bases. Germline assignment: CDR1 SGHTA and CDR2 FQGNSA. TCRdb's copy holds only in-frame clones and misses some; the assay was immunoSEQ multiplex PCR. This table has 95,000 to 120,000 clones, 85% appearing once. The V gene is TRBV7-2, the J gene TRBJ1-3, with D possibly being TRBD1 (5 bases). The specimen was peripheral blood. The TCR comes from a man aged 40-49 years with acute or convalescent COVID-19. In nucleotides, the CDR3 is TGTGCCAGCAGCTCCGACAGACTTTCTGGAAACACCATATATTTT. As protein: CASSSDRLSGNTIYF.